These 9 T cell receptor beta chains originate from one sample sequenced in a study of molecular identifiers for immune sequencing clone quantification. Using its own MiXCR run on the PCR reads, TCRdb lists one record per CDR3 protein. The data hold 9,500 to 15,000 distinct CDR3 sequences, with 18% observed a single time. Sequenced sample: naive CD8+ T cells from blood, with Jurkat cell RNA spiked in. Subset indicated: FACS-sorted CD8+CD4-CCR7+CD45RA+ naive T cells. Receptors were obtained from a human donor in good health. Some libraries in this study had Jurkat cell RNA spiked in.

A remark on this clonotype: A read error is possible here, since a much larger clone lies one base away. This CDR3 is CAPSDHQGAPFSTQYF. The DNA of the CDR3 is TGTGCCCCCAGTGATCACCAGGGGGCGCCGTTTTCTACGCAGTATTTT. This chain uses TRBV24-1 with TRBJ2-3; TRBD1 aligns across 8 bases. The germline V gene encodes CDR1 KGHDR and CDR2 SFDVKD. This CDR3 has 16 amino acids.

The chain joins TRBV27 to TRBJ1-5, with 12 bases fitting TRBD1. CDR3 length: 16 residues. The junction had 4 bases not matched to a gene; V was cut back by 1 base and J by 6 bases. Germline V gives CDR1 MNHEY, CDR2 SMNVEV (reference sequence). In DNA form, the CDR3 reads TGTGCCAGCAGTTTATTGGGACAGGGGGCACCTCAGCCCCAGCATTTT. It specifies CASSLLGQGAPQPQHF.

The table lists this clonotype with many counts. The chain is built from TRBV27 and TRBJ2-4; D uncertain. Germline values: CDR1 MNHEY, CDR2 SMNVEV (reference sequence). Trimming removed 5 bases from V and 2 bases from J, with 10 bases in between. The CDR3 runs 14 residues. The CDR3 DNA is TGTGCCAGCAGTCTACTAAGGACCAAAAACATTCAGTACTTC. This gives the protein CASSLLRTKNIQYF.

By frequency in the sample, this clonotype is medium-sized. V is TRBV4-1 and J is TRBJ1-2; no reliable D call. The length of the CDR3 is 14 residues. The germline V and J ends were trimmed by 1 base and 4 bases, with 10 bases remaining between them. Germline values: CDR1 MGHRA, CDR2 YSYEKL. The CDR3: CASSQVPGGYGYTF. The CDR3 nucleotides are TGCGCCAGCAGCCAAGTTCCCGGCGGCTATGGCTACACCTTC.

As regards this clonotype: A clone one base away is much larger, so this may be a read error. The V call is TRBV27, the J call TRBJ2-2, with 11 bases that match TRBD2. The CDR3 is 16 residues long. Germline V gene sequence: CDR1 MNHEY, CDR2 SMNVEV (reference sequence). CDR3 coding DNA: TGTGCCAGCAGTCCAACTAGCGGGAGTACCCCCGGGGAGCAGTTTTTT. Its translation is CASSPTSGSTPGEQFF.

This clonotype appeared many times. This chain connects TRBV5-1 to TRBJ1-5, with D tentatively TRBD1 (6 bases). V dropped 5 bases and J dropped 1 base, with 16 bases sitting between them. The germline V gene encodes CDR1 SGHRS and CDR2 YFSETQ. The CDR3 runs to 16 residues. The CDR3 sequence: CASSFYRERSNQPQHF. DNA for the CDR3: TGCGCCAGCAGTTTTTACAGGGAGCGCAGCAATCAGCCCCAGCATTTT.

This clonotype qualifies as medium-sized. The rearrangement links TRBV7-2 to TRBJ2-6; D ambiguous. Germline V CDR1 and CDR2: SGHTA, FQGNSA. The CDR3 sequence is 15 residues long. The V end was cut by 6 bases, the J end by 3 bases, with 12 bases between. The CDR3 is CASSPHLFGANVLTF. The CDR3 DNA is TGTGCCAGCAGTCCGCATCTCTTTGGGGCCAACGTCCTGACTTTC.

This clonotype occurred a few times. Being one base from a much bigger clone, this may be a read error. This chain uses TRBV5-1 with TRBJ2-3; the match to TRBD2 covers 9 bases. This CDR3 contains 16 residues. Germline loops: CDR1 SGHRS, CDR2 YFSETQ. The CDR3 reads CASSFSSGAFTDTQCF. CDR3 sequence (DNA): TGCGCCAGCAGCTTTTCTAGCGGGGCTTTCACAGATACGCAGTGTTTT.

This clonotype appeared many times. V and J are TRBV21-1 and TRBJ1-1; the table gives TRBD1 as D, unverified against the DNA. TRBV21-1 counts as a pseudogene. The CDR3 is 13 residues long. DNA of the CDR3: TGTGCCAGCAGCAAACCGACAACCCCAGGGGCTTTCTTT. Translated: CASSKPTTPGAFF.